This note documents a single TCR beta chain sequence. TCRdb recomputed calls from the reads with MiXCR, one row per CDR3 protein. The sample yields 150,000 to 200,000 distinct CDR3 sequences, 14% seen once. Germline V gives CDR1 SGHTA, CDR2 FQGNSA. The junction had 3 bases not matched to a gene; V was cut back by 1 base and J by 5 bases. The CDR3 extends over 14 amino acids. The sample belongs to a study of T cell repertoires in cytomegalovirus infection. Study-level background: Public TCR beta signatures marked donors with CMV infection and the matching HLA.

V gene TRBV7-2 combines with J gene TRBJ2-5, with 8 bases lining up with TRBD1. Sequenced material: PBMCs. This receptor was obtained from a human donor in good health (CMV status not recorded). Some clones in this sample may be carry-over from other donors' samples. The CDR3 is CASSLDTGGETQYF. CDR3 DNA sequence: TGTGCCAGCAGCTTAGACACAGGGGGTGAGACCCAGTACTTC.